A single sample is the source of the 27 T cell receptor beta chains below, sequenced in a study of TIL therapy for anti-PD-1-resistant metastatic lung cancer. Time point: pre-treatment sample, taken before nivolumab and TIL therapy. Pleural nodules or supraclavicular lymph nodes made up most of the excised metastases sampled. The immunoSEQ assay was v3. Repertoires were generated with immunoSEQ multiplex PCR, while TCRdb's copy carries only in-frame clones and drops some. The top ten hold 11% of the sample, which has approximately 92,000 clones, 55% to 75% seen once. The sample here was tumor tissue, taken at baseline. The receptors here all came from a person aged 25 to 85 with non-small cell lung cancer.

This clone occurred a few times. The chain couples TRBV6-1 to TRBJ1-4, with TRBD1 matching 10 bases. V shed 3 bases and J 8 bases; nucleotides not matched to a gene: 3. The CDR3 loop spans 14 amino acids. Germline V CDR1 and CDR2: MNHNS, SASEGT. The CDR3 nucleotides are TGTGCCAGCAGTGATGGGACAGGGGAAGAAAAACTGTTTTTT. It yields the protein CASSDGTGEEKLFF.

This chain connects TRBV6-5 to TRBJ1-5; 8 bases match TRBD1. J was trimmed by 7 bases and V by 2 bases; bases with no gene match: 7. This CDR3 contains 15 residues. From germline, CDR1 is MNHEY and CDR2 SVGAGI. The CDR3 protein is CASSYGTGTGQPQHF. The CDR3 bases are TGTGCCAGCAGTTACGGAACAGGGACAGGACAGCCCCAGCATTTT.

This clone was detected only once. The V and J genes are TRBV18 and TRBJ2-1; 9 positions agree with TRBD2. Germline assignment: CDR1 KGHSH and CDR2 LQKENI. V lost 4 bases to trimming and J lost 5 bases; unmatched junction nucleotides: 12. The CDR3 sequence is 17 residues long. The CDR3 region is CASSQLQRRGGDNEQFF. In nucleotides, the CDR3 is TGTGCCAGCTCACAGCTCCAGAGGCGGGGGGGCGACAATGAGCAGTTCTTC.

In its sample, this clone was seen a few times. The CDR3 sequence is CASSLSDRGWTEAFF. In DNA form, the CDR3 reads TGTGCCAGCAGCCTTTCGGACAGGGGCTGGACTGAAGCTTTCTTT. The genes are TRBV7-9 and TRBJ1-1, with 9 nucleotides matching TRBD1. CDR1 and CDR2 from the germline V gene are SEHNR and FQNEAQ (reference sequence). The CDR3 is 15 amino acids. V lost 5 bases, J lost 5 bases, and 9 bases stayed unmatched.

The chain recombines TRBV10-3 with TRBJ2-7; 7 bases are shared with TRBD2. V was pared by 0 bases and J by 4 bases, with 6 bases of the junction left unmatched. CDR1 and CDR2 from the germline V gene are ENHRY and SYGVKD. The CDR3 covers 15 residues. Here the CDR3 reads CAISESIGSGYEQYF. In nucleotides, the CDR3 is TGTGCCATCAGTGAGTCGATAGGTAGCGGGTACGAGCAGTACTTC.

The chain carries TRBV5-1 and TRBJ2-5; 14 nucleotides match TRBD2. The trim removed 4 bases at V and 5 bases at J, leaving 7 bases unmatched. CDR1 is SGHRS and CDR2 is YFSETQ in the germline V gene. This CDR3 has 16 amino acids. This CDR3 is CASSPGTSGSPETQYF. In DNA, the CDR3 is TGCGCCAGCAGCCCCGGGACTAGCGGGAGTCCGGAGACCCAGTACTTC.

The rearrangement uses TRBV7-3 and TRBJ2-3; D not certain. Trimming cost V 0 bases and J 4 bases, with 8 bases left between them. The CDR3 extends over 14 amino acids. Germline loops: CDR1 SGHTA, CDR2 FQGTGA. CDR3 loop: CASSLTKGPDTQYF. The CDR3 nucleotides read TGTGCCAGCAGCTTAACGAAAGGGCCAGATACGCAGTATTTT.

The V call is TRBV27, the J call TRBJ2-1; D ambiguous. Trimming pared 3 bases from V and 1 base from J, leaving 10 bases between. Germline V lookup: CDR1 MNHEY, CDR2 SMNVEV (reference sequence). CDR3 length: 15 residues. The CDR3 protein is CASSLRQTSYNEQFF. CDR3 sequence (DNA): TGTGCCAGCAGTTTGAGGCAGACATCCTACAATGAGCAGTTCTTC.

The chain employs TRBV10-3 and TRBJ2-5, with a weak D call TRBD1 (5 bases). CDR3 length: 11 residues. Per germline, CDR1 ENHRY and CDR2 SYGVKD. Trimming took off 5 bases at V and 5 bases at J, with 6 bases between the two ends. Here the CDR3 reads CAISRGETQYF. The DNA for the CDR3 is TGTGCCATCAGTAGGGGTGAGACCCAGTACTTC.

The chain couples TRBV5-4 to TRBJ2-5, with 7 bases matching TRBD1. In germline, CDR1 is SGHNT, CDR2 YYREEE (reference sequence). V shed 0 bases, J shed 4 bases, and the junction held 12 bases outside the gene matches. The length of the CDR3 is 17 residues. The CDR3, as DNA: TGTGCCAGCAGCTTGGCCAGGGGGAGCGCAGGTAGAGAGACCCAGTACTTC. Protein product: CASSLARGSAGRETQYF.

This clone has a count of ten or more. V usage is TRBV6-2 or TRBV6-3 and J usage is TRBJ2-7, with 7 bases lining up with TRBD1. V was clipped by 5 bases and J by 5 bases; unmatched bases: 0. CDR1 and CDR2 from the germline V gene are MNHEY and SVGEGT. This CDR3 contains 11 residues. As DNA, the CDR3 is TGTGCCAGCAGTACAGGGGACGAGCAGTACTTC. Protein: CASSTGDEQYF.

There are a few counts of this clone. The V call is TRBV6-5, the J call TRBJ2-1; 7 bases agree with TRBD1. Germline CDR1 is MNHEY and CDR2 is SVGAGI. The CDR3 loop spans 12 amino acids. The V gene end was trimmed by 8 bases and the J gene end by 5 bases; junction bases not matched to a gene: 3. The CDR3 loop is CASLGTDNEQFF. CDR3 nucleotides: TGTGCCAGCTTGGGGACAGACAATGAGCAGTTCTTC.

This clone appeared a few times. The CDR3 region has the DNA TGTGCCACCCGGACAGGGGGCGGGGGCAATCAGCCCCAGCATTTT. Translated, it gives CATRTGGGGNQPQHF. The chain couples TRBV15 to TRBJ1-5; 11 positions agree with TRBD1. Germline assignment: CDR1 LNHNV and CDR2 YYDKDF (reference sequence). Trimming took 8 bases from V and 2 from J; bases not matched to a gene: 5. CDR3 length: 15 amino acids.

The V and J genes are TRBV27 and TRBJ2-1; the match to TRBD2 covers 9 bases. Germline V gives CDR1 MNHEY, CDR2 SMNVEV (reference sequence). The CDR3 covers 17 residues. Trimming removed 5 bases from V and 4 bases from J; junction bases left unmatched: 12. The CDR3 reads CASSGQEAGGRYNEQFF. CDR3 nucleotide sequence: TGTGCCAGCAGTGGACAAGAAGCGGGGGGCCGTTACAATGAGCAGTTCTTC.

The rearrangement links TRBV6-1 to TRBJ1-4; 9 bases are a match to TRBD1. CDR3 length: 15 residues. Unmatched junction bases numbered 4, after V lost 3 bases and J lost 5 bases. In germline, CDR1 is MNHNS, CDR2 SASEGT. The CDR3 loop reads CASSDRTGGNEKLFF. As DNA, the CDR3 is TGTGCCAGCAGTGACCGCACAGGGGGCAATGAAAAACTGTTTTTT.

The chain employs TRBV6-5 and TRBJ2-2; 8 bases align to TRBD2. This CDR3 is 13 amino acids long. The germline gives CDR1 MNHEY, CDR2 SVGAGI. J was trimmed by 7 bases and V by 8 bases; bases with no gene match: 6. This CDR3 reads CASGGLGVGELFF. CDR3 bases: TGTGCCAGCGGGGGACTAGGCGTCGGGGAGCTGTTTTTT.

This chain links TRBV28 with TRBJ2-5; D possibly uses TRBD1 or TRBD2 (6 bases each). This CDR3 is built from 14 residues. Germline V lookup: CDR1 MDHEN, CDR2 SYDVKM. V was trimmed by 4 bases and J by 5 bases, leaving 14 bases between them. For the CDR3, the DNA is TGTGCCAGCAGTTCAGGAGGGGGAAGTGAGACCCAGTACTTC. Its translation: CASSSGGGSETQYF.

The rearrangement joins TRBV9 to TRBJ2-1; the match to TRBD2 covers 7 bases. The CDR3 is 15 amino acids. The trim removed 6 bases at V and 3 bases at J, leaving 9 bases unmatched. Germline CDR1 SGDLS, CDR2 YYNGEE. CDR3 in DNA: TGTGCCAGCACCCCACGCGGGAGTAACTACAATGAGCAGTTCTTC. Translating it yields CASTPRGSNYNEQFF.

The V call is TRBV14, the J call TRBJ2-7, with 7 positions matching TRBD1. Germline loops: CDR1 SGHDN, CDR2 FVKESK. This CDR3 has 13 amino acids. With V trimmed by 4 bases and J by 1 base, 1 base remained unmatched. The CDR3 region has the DNA TGTGCCAGCAGCCCGACAGGGTCCTACGAGCAGTACTTC. Protein: CASSPTGSYEQYF.

This chain connects TRBV7-8 to TRBJ1-4; 8 nucleotides line up with TRBD1. Germline CDR1 reads SGHVS; CDR2 reads FQNEAQ. J lost 7 bases, V lost 7 bases, and 17 bases had no gene match. The CDR3 has 17 amino acids. CDR3 DNA sequence: TGTGCCAGCAACCCTCGCCAGCCAGGGGGCGCGGGTGAAAAACTGTTTTTT. It codes for CASNPRQPGGAGEKLFF. Together with reference TRBV7-8 and TRBJ1-4, the CDR3 gives the full variable domain: GAGVSQSPRYKVAKRGQDVALRCDPISGHVSLFWYQQALGQGPEFLTYFQNEAQLDKSGLPSDRFFAERPEGSVSTLKIQRTQQEDSAVYLCASNPRQPGGAGEKLFFGSGTQLSVL.

This rearrangement joins TRBV2 to TRBJ2-2; no clear D. The germline V and J ends were trimmed by 6 bases and 0 bases, with 11 bases remaining between them. This CDR3 has 15 amino acids. Germline CDR1 is SNHLY and CDR2 is FYNNEI. The CDR3 nucleotides read TGTGCCAGCAGGGTCGACGCTACGAACACCGGGGAGCTGTTTTTT. Its protein product is CASRVDATNTGELFF.

In its sample, this clone was seen a few times. CDR3 nucleotides: TGTGCCAGCAGCTTGGGCAGCCCCGAGGCCGCTCGGTACTTC. Its translation: CASSLGSPEAARYF. This rearrangement joins TRBV7-2 to TRBJ2-7, with D unresolved. CDR3 length: 14 residues. Trimming shortened V by 3 bases and J by 12 bases, and 21 bases separated the two germline ends. CDR1 is SGHTA, CDR2 FQGNSA, per germline.

V usage is TRBV3-1 (or the pseudogene TRBV3-2) and J usage is TRBJ2-5, with 7 bases fitting TRBD1. Germline V gene sequence: CDR1 LGHDT, CDR2 YNNKEL (reference sequence). The CDR3 sequence is 15 residues long. V was clipped by 1 base and J by 6 bases; unmatched bases: 8. CDR3 in DNA: TGTGCCAGCAGCCAAGTAGAGGGGGCGCGAAAGACCCAGTACTTC. It yields the protein CASSQVEGARKTQYF.

This chain links TRBV6-5 with TRBJ2-2; possible D gene TRBD2, 5 bases. With 7 bases removed from V and 0 bases from J, the gap between germline ends came to 12 bases. Germline values: CDR1 MNHEY, CDR2 SVGAGI. There are 15 residues in the CDR3. CDR3 sequence: CASTPRTPNTGELFF. The CDR3 DNA reads as TGTGCCAGCACCCCCCGGACTCCGAACACCGGGGAGCTGTTTTTT.

In this sample, this clone turned up a few times. The genes are TRBV30 and TRBJ1-5; possible D gene TRBD1, 6 bases. The length of the CDR3 is 13 residues. Trimming pared 5 bases from V and 4 bases from J, leaving 12 bases between. CDR1 GTSNPN and CDR2 SVGIG come from the germline V gene (reference sequence). Here the CDR3 reads CAWPGDRNQPQHF. The CDR3, as DNA: TGTGCCTGGCCAGGGGATAGGAATCAGCCCCAGCATTTT. Looking up the rest from reference TRBV30 and TRBJ1-5 gives the full variable domain: SQTIHQWPATLVQPVGSPLSLECTVEGTSNPNLYWYRQAAGRGLQLLFYSVGIGQISSEVPQNLSASRPQDRQFILSSKKLLLSDSGFYLCAWPGDRNQPQHFGDGTRLSIL.

The chain combines TRBV5-6 with TRBJ2-5; D is unclear. V shed 0 bases and J shed 3 bases, with 3 bases lying between them. The V gene's germline CDR1 is SGHDT and CDR2 YYEEEE. The CDR3 is 12 amino acids. The CDR3 bases are TGTGCCAGCAGCTTGGCCAAAGAGACCCAGTACTTC. The encoded protein is CASSLAKETQYF. Using reference TRBV5-6 and TRBJ2-5 for the parts outside the CDR3, the full variable domain is DAGVTQSPTHLIKTRGQQVTLRCSPKSGHDTVSWYQQALGQGPQFIFQYYEEEERQRGNFPDRFSGHQFPNYSSELNVNALLLGDSALYLCASSLAKETQYFGPGTRLLVL.

This clone was observed a few times. This chain joins TRBV6-5 and TRBJ2-5, with TRBD1 matching over 7 bases. Trimming removed 6 bases from V and 4 bases from J; junction bases left unmatched: 5. The germline CDR1 and CDR2 sequences are MNHEY and SVGAGI. This CDR3 is 13 amino acids long. The CDR3 DNA reads TGTGCCAGCAGGGGGACAGTTCGAGAGACCCAGTACTTC. It specifies CASRGTVRETQYF.